A selection of T cell receptor beta chains follows, all from one sample in a study of response to subunit inactivated influenza vaccine. A single record per CDR3 protein comes from TCRdb applying MiXCR to the RT-PCR reads. This table holds 500,000 to 600,000 distinct CDR3 sequences, less than 8% found once. The sample was PBMCs from blood, taken approximately 25 months after vaccination. Every receptor here comes from a man between 45 and 75 years old who received an inactivated influenza vaccine. CDR3s include the opening cysteine and the closing phenylalanine or tryptophan. Each record gives: clone size, J gene, V gene, D gene, CDR3 DNA, CDR3 protein. A D gene is named only where the DNA matches it firmly. Not every row has a clone size; where given, it reads once, few, many or a size class.

>.|TRBJ2-2|TRBV11-3|TRBD1
TGTGCCAGCAGCTTAATGGGACAGGGCAGTACCGGGGAGCTGTTTTTT
CASSLMGQGSTGELFF
>few|TRBJ2-6|TRBV29-1|TRBD2
TGCAGCGCCGTCGGGGGGACCGGGGCCAACGTCCTGACTTTC
CSAVGGTGANVLTF
>.|TRBJ2-5|TRBV29-1|.
TGCAGCGTTGAAGGACCGACAGGGACCCAGTACTTC
CSVEGPTGTQYF
>few|TRBJ1-1|TRBV4-3|.
TGCGCCAGCAGCCAAGGCTTTTATTCCGTTCCGCTCTTT
CASSQGFYSVPLF
>.|TRBJ2-3|TRBV20-1|TRBD2
TGCAGTCCCCACGGGGGGGCCACAGATACGCAGTATTTT
CSPHGGATDTQYF
>.|TRBJ1-5|TRBV4-3|.
TGCGCCAGCAGCCAAGATCTACAAATTAGCAATCAGCCCCAGCATTTT
CASSQDLQISNQPQHF
>.|TRBJ2-2|TRBV7-2|.
TGTGCCAGCAGCTTATTTGGGAGAGACACCGGGGAGCTGTTTTTT
CASSLFGRDTGELFF
>few|TRBJ2-3|TRBV6-4|TRBD2
TGTGCCAGCAGTGCTCGCCTAGCGGGGGGGCCGTTGACAGATACGCAGTATTTT
CASSARLAGGPLTDTQYF
>.|TRBJ2-1|TRBV24-1|.
TGTGCCACCAGCCAATACTCCTACAATGAGCAGTTCTTC
CATSQYSYNEQFF
>few|TRBJ2-1|TRBV2|.
TGTGCCAGCAAATTGGACAGAAACAATGAGCAGTTCTTC
CASKLDRNNEQFF
>.|TRBJ2-7|TRBV7-2|TRBD1
TGTGCCAGCAGCCGAAAGCCGGGACAGACTACCGAGCAGTACTTC
CASSRKPGQTTEQYF
>few|TRBJ2-3|TRBV20-1|.
TGCAGTGCTAATGCTCTGGTCGAAGGTACGCAGTATTTT
CSANALVEGTQYF
>few|TRBJ2-2|TRBV19|.
TGTGCCAGTAGGACCGGGACCCGCACCGGGGAGCTGTTTTTT
CASRTGTRTGELFF
>.|TRBJ2-1|TRBV20-1|TRBD2
TGCAGTGTTTCCACTCTAGCGGGAGGGCCGGACAATGAGCAGTTCTTC
CSVSTLAGGPDNEQFF
>few|TRBJ2-1|TRBV10-3|TRBD2
TGTGCCATCAGTGAGTCGGGACTAGCGGGCGGTGAGCAGTTCTTC
CAISESGLAGGEQFF
>many|TRBJ2-3|TRBV5-1|TRBD2
TGCGCCAGCAGGACAAGACTAGCGGGGGGGCAGTGGGCAGATACGCAGTATTTT
CASRTRLAGGQWADTQYF
>few|TRBJ2-3|TRBV20-1|.
TGCAGTGCCTTTAGACCCTCCGATACGCAGTATTTT
CSAFRPSDTQYF
>.|TRBJ2-3|TRBV7-8|.
TGTGCCAGCAGCCCCCGGGACATCAGCACAGATACGCAGTATTTT
CASSPRDISTDTQYF
>many|TRBJ2-2|TRBV6-1|.
TGTGCCAGCAGACCTGACAGTAACACCGGGGAGCTGTTTTTT
CASRPDSNTGELFF
>many|TRBJ2-7|TRBV4-2|.
TGTGCCAGCAGCCACGACCCCCGGGACACCTACGAGCAGTACTTC
CASSHDPRDTYEQYF
>.|TRBJ2-3|TRBV28|TRBD1
TGTGCCAGCCTGACAGGGGGGACAGATACGCAGTATTTT
CASLTGGTDTQYF
>.|TRBJ2-5|TRBV29-1|TRBD1
TGCAGCGGGGGACAGATTGTTCAAGAGACCCAGTACTTC
CSGGQIVQETQYF
>.|TRBJ2-1|TRBV19|TRBD1
TGTGCCAGTAGAATAGGTCCCGAGGGGGCGCATGAGCAGTTCTTC
CASRIGPEGAHEQFF
>.|TRBJ1-5|TRBV20-1|TRBD1
TGCAGTGCTTACACAGGGGATCAGCCCCAGCATTTT
CSAYTGDQPQHF
>many|TRBJ2-1|TRBV10-3|TRBD2
TGTGCCATGTGGCTAGCGGATTACAATGAGCAGTTCTTC
CAMWLADYNEQFF
>few|TRBJ1-1|TRBV10-3|.
TGTGCCATCAGTGAGTTTAACCTACAGTTTATGAACACTGAAGCTTTCTTT
CAISEFNLQFMNTEAFF
>many|TRBJ2-5|TRBV10-3|TRBD1
TGTGCCATCAGTGAGGCGGGACAGGGGTTTGAGACCCAGTACTTC
CAISEAGQGFETQYF
>few|TRBJ2-6|TRBV28|TRBD1
TGTGCCAGCAGGACAGGGGAGTCGGGGGCCAACGTCCTGACTTTC
CASRTGESGANVLTF
>.|TRBJ2-5|TRBV7-2|TRBD1
TGTGCCAGCAGCCCAAGTTCGACAGGGCTGCATGAGACCCAGTACTTC
CASSPSSTGLHETQYF
>.|TRBJ1-1|TRBV12-3/TRBV12-4|.
TGTGCCAGCACCCCGGGGCCGGTCAACACTGAAGCTTTCTTT
CASTPGPVNTEAFF
>few|TRBJ1-1|TRBV5-1|.
TGCGCCAGCAGCTTGGATCCCAGGGCGAACACTGAAGCTTTCTTT
CASSLDPRANTEAFF
>.|TRBJ2-4|TRBV29-1|TRBD2
TGCAGCGCTAAGGTAGCGGGGAACAAAAACATTCAGTACTTC
CSAKVAGNKNIQYF